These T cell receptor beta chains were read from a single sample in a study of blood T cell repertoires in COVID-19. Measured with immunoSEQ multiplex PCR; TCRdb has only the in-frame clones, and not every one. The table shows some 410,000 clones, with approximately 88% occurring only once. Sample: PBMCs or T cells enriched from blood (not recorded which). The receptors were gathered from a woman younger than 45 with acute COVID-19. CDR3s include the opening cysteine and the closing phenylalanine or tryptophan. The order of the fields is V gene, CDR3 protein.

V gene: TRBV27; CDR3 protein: CASSDRDSKDTIYF
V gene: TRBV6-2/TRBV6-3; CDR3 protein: CASSFRAGGPGTGELFF
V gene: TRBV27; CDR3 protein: CASSHEQVIYDEQFF
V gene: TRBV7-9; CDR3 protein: CASSPGQGNEKLFF
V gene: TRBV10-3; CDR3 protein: CAISEGQGAHNSPLHF
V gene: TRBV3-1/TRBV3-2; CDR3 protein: CASSQAGVTGELFF
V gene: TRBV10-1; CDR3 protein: CASSEGAATDTQYF
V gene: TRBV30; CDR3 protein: CAWSASDRGLGYTF
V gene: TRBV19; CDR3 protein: CATRGRTDGYTF
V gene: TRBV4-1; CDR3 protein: CASSQEQGNYGYTF
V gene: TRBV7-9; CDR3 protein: CASSLFSGQGAGGYTF
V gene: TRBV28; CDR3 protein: CASSLRTRYLMNTEAFF
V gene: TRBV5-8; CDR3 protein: CASSLARDGYNSPLHF
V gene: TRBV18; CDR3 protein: CASSPPGLAGSTDTQYF
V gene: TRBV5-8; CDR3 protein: CASSLPAPDRYPYEQYF
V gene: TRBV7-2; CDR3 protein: CASSLELGNQPQHF
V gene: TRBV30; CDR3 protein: CAWSLGTGEDTQYF
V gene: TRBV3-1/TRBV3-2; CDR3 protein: CASSQETGRMGGYGYTF
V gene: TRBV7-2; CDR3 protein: CASSLVRTSSYEQYF
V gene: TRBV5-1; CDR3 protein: CASSPRQRWEQYF
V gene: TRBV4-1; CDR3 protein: CASSHLLAENTGELFF
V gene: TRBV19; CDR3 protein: CATKGTEGYNEQFF